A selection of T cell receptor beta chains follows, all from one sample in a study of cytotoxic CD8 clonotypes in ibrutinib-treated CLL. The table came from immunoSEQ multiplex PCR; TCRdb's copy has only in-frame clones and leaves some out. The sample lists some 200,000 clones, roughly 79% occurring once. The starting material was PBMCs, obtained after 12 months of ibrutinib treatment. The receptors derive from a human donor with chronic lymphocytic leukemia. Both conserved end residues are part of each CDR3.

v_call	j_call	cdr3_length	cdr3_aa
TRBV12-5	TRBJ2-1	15	CASGLIQGAQGQQFF
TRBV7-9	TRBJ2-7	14	CASAKSGKTYEQYF
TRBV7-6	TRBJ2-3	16	CASSFRQTDSTDTQYF
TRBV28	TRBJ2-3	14	CASSPGDSTDTQYF
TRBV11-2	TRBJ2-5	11	CASTKRETQYF
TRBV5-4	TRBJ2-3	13	CASSLQITDTQYF
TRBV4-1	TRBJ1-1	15	CASSQDHVLNTEAFF
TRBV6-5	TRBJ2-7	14	CASSSRTGFYEQYF
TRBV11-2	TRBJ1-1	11	CASSPQYEAFF
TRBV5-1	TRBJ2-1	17	CASSFTTSGFTYNEQFF
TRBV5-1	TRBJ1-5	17	CASSGGLEQGPNQPQHF
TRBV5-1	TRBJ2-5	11	CASSPGETQYF
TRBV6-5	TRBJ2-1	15	CASSDSSGSYNEQFF
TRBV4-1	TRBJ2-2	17	CASSQEGSVGWTGELFF
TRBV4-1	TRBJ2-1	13	CASSQDLLFEQFF
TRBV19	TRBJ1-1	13	CASSIWPQVEAFF
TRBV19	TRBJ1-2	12	CASTGVIDGYTF
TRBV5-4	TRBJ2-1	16	CASTRGTGDIYNEQFF
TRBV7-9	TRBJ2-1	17	CASSLGGSSGPGNEQFF
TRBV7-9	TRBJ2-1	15	CASSSTSGSYNEQFF
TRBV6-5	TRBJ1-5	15	CASSRTGAGNQPQHF
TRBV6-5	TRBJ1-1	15	CASSYTGTVPTEAFF
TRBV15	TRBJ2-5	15	CATTARDRGEETQYF
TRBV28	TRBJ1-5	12	CASSFNIRAQHF
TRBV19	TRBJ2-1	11	CASSHYNEQFF
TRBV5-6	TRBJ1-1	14	CASSLAGGPTEAFF
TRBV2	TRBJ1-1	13	CASLGGGTTEAFF